This entry describes one T cell receptor (beta chain). As yet, its antigen is unknown. Blood samples measuring 2.5 ml were taken per donor. The data belong to a study of monozygotic twins with inflammatory bowel disease. Study results and limitations: By inverse Simpson index, TCRbeta diversity was lower in IBD patients than in healthy co-twins. Similarity of repertoires did not differ between concordant and discordant twins, possibly from limited power.

No DNA is given; TCRdb re-called the 5' RACE reads and lists each CDR3 protein once. This sample's table has 300,000 to 400,000 distinct CDR3 sequences. The length of the CDR3 is 16 residues. Germline CDR1 DFQATT, CDR2 SNEGSKA (reference sequence). The specimen sequenced was blood. The origin of this receptor is a human donor with ulcerative colitis or Crohn's disease, or a healthy co-twin of an affected twin (not recorded which). This rearrangement joins TRBV20-1 to TRBJ2-5; the D call from TCRdb, TRBD1, cannot be confirmed without DNA. This CDR3 is CSARDGGREWEETQYF.